A selection of T cell receptor beta chains follows, all from one sample in a study of PD-L1 blockade in urothelial cancer. The method was immunoSEQ multiplex PCR; TCRdb's version includes in-frame clones alone and lacks a portion of them. Among 90,000 to 120,000 clones listed, approximately 91% were seen once. Sequences were derived from PBMCs, sampled around atezolizumab (anti-PD-L1) treatment. These receptors all stem from a woman over 75 with urothelial cancer. The CDR3 runs from the conserved cysteine through the conserved F or W. A D gene is named only where the DNA matches it firmly. Clone size, where shown, is once, few, many, or a class for clones that have expanded.

CDR3 DNA: TGTGCCAGCAGCGTGGCTAGCGGGAGAGGGGAGACCCAGTACTTC
CDR3 protein: CASSVASGRGETQYF
J gene: TRBJ2-5
clone size: NA
V gene: TRBV9
D gene: TRBD2

CDR3 DNA: TGTGCCAGTAGTGACCCAGGGGGCCCAAAGAACACTGAAGCTTTCTTT
CDR3 protein: CASSDPGGPKNTEAFF
J gene: TRBJ1-1
clone size: NA
V gene: TRBV19
D gene: TRBD1

CDR3 DNA: TGTGCCAGCAGTTGGGGGTCAGGGCGGGGGAGGAGAGACAGTGAGCAGTTCTTC
CDR3 protein: CASSWGSGRGRRDSEQFF
J gene: TRBJ2-1
clone size: NA
V gene: TRBV27
D gene: TRBD2

CDR3 DNA: TGTGCCAGCAGACAAGGACAGGCCAGAACAGATACGCAGTATTTT
CDR3 protein: CASRQGQARTDTQYF
J gene: TRBJ2-3
clone size: NA
V gene: TRBV2
D gene: TRBD1

CDR3 DNA: TGTGCCAGCAGTGAACCCGGAGTCTATGGCTACACCTTC
CDR3 protein: CASSEPGVYGYTF
J gene: TRBJ1-2
clone size: once
V gene: TRBV25-1
D gene: NA

CDR3 DNA: TGTGCCAGCAGTTTTCGTGGGACAGGGGGCCGGGACGAGCAGTACTTC
CDR3 protein: CASSFRGTGGRDEQYF
J gene: TRBJ2-7
clone size: NA
V gene: TRBV28
D gene: TRBD1

CDR3 DNA: TGTGCCAGCTCACCACGGGTCAGGGGGCTTTCTGAGACCCAGTACTTC
CDR3 protein: CASSPRVRGLSETQYF
J gene: TRBJ2-5
clone size: NA
V gene: TRBV18
D gene: TRBD1

CDR3 DNA: TGTGCCAGCAGTAAAGACAGGGTAGACCAGCCCCAGCATTTT
CDR3 protein: CASSKDRVDQPQHF
J gene: TRBJ1-5
clone size: NA
V gene: TRBV28
D gene: TRBD1

CDR3 DNA: TGTGCCAGCAGCCAAGCGGTGAAGACCCAGTACTTC
CDR3 protein: CASSQAVKTQYF
J gene: TRBJ2-5
clone size: once
V gene: TRBV14
D gene: NA

CDR3 DNA: TGTGCCAGCAGTGAACGACTAGCGGGAGGGGGGTACGAGACCCAGTACTTC
CDR3 protein: CASSERLAGGGYETQYF
J gene: TRBJ2-5
clone size: NA
V gene: TRBV6-1
D gene: TRBD2

CDR3 DNA: TGTGCCACCTTGACAGGTTACTCTGGAAACACCATATATTTT
CDR3 protein: CATLTGYSGNTIYF
J gene: TRBJ1-3
clone size: NA
V gene: TRBV6-1
D gene: NA

CDR3 DNA: TGTGCCAGCAGTGTTCCTTCAGTAGCTAGCGGGAGCTACGAGCAGTACTTC
CDR3 protein: CASSVPSVASGSYEQYF
J gene: TRBJ2-7
clone size: NA
V gene: TRBV27
D gene: TRBD2

CDR3 DNA: TGTGCCAGCAGCGTGGGACTAGCTACCTCCTACGAGCAGTACTTC
CDR3 protein: CASSVGLATSYEQYF
J gene: TRBJ2-7
clone size: NA
V gene: TRBV7-8
D gene: TRBD2

CDR3 DNA: TGTGCCAGCACCGGGACAGGCAAATACAATGAGCAGTTCTTC
CDR3 protein: CASTGTGKYNEQFF
J gene: TRBJ2-1
clone size: NA
V gene: TRBV28
D gene: TRBD1

CDR3 DNA: TGTGCCAGCAGTGGGACAGCTGGGGCCAACGTCCTGACTTTC
CDR3 protein: CASSGTAGANVLTF
J gene: TRBJ2-6
clone size: NA
V gene: TRBV2
D gene: NA

CDR3 DNA: TGTGCCAGCACCAAAGGGGACTCCTCCTCAGATACGCAGTATTTT
CDR3 protein: CASTKGDSSSDTQYF
J gene: TRBJ2-3
clone size: once
V gene: TRBV5-8
D gene: NA

CDR3 DNA: TGCGCCAGCAGCTTCATATCCGGGACAGGGGGGGAAGAGACCCAGTACTTC
CDR3 protein: CASSFISGTGGEETQYF
J gene: TRBJ2-5
clone size: NA
V gene: TRBV5-1
D gene: TRBD1

CDR3 DNA: TGCGCCAGCACGACAGGGGGGAGCTCCTACGAGCAGTACTTC
CDR3 protein: CASTTGGSSYEQYF
J gene: TRBJ2-7
clone size: NA
V gene: TRBV5-1
D gene: TRBD1

CDR3 DNA: TGTGCCAGCAGTTTCATACAGGCTAGGGTAGCTTTCTTT
CDR3 protein: CASSFIQARVAFF
J gene: TRBJ1-1
clone size: NA
V gene: TRBV28
D gene: NA

CDR3 DNA: TGTGCCAGCAGTGAAGGCGCAAACTATGGCTACACCTTC
CDR3 protein: CASSEGANYGYTF
J gene: TRBJ1-2
clone size: few
V gene: TRBV2
D gene: NA

CDR3 DNA: TGTGCCAGCAGTGATCCCAGGGGGAATTCTGGAAACACCATATATTTT
CDR3 protein: CASSDPRGNSGNTIYF
J gene: TRBJ1-3
clone size: once
V gene: TRBV6-1
D gene: TRBD1

CDR3 DNA: TGTGCCAGCAGCCAGACAAGAGCGGGAGCCTCCTACAATGAGCAGTTCTTC
CDR3 protein: CASSQTRAGASYNEQFF
J gene: TRBJ2-1
clone size: few
V gene: TRBV14
D gene: TRBD2

CDR3 DNA: TGTGCCAGCAGTCTCCTAGCGGGCTACAATGAGCAGTTCTTC
CDR3 protein: CASSLLAGYNEQFF
J gene: TRBJ2-1
clone size: NA
V gene: TRBV28
D gene: TRBD2

CDR3 DNA: TGTGCCAGCAGCTTACCGGGACAAAGAGAAAAACTGTTTTTT
CDR3 protein: CASSLPGQREKLFF
J gene: TRBJ1-4
clone size: NA
V gene: TRBV7-2
D gene: NA

CDR3 DNA: TGTGCCAGTAGTATACCCATGACAGCCAACACAGATACGCAGTATTTT
CDR3 protein: CASSIPMTANTDTQYF
J gene: TRBJ2-3
clone size: NA
V gene: TRBV19
D gene: NA

CDR3 DNA: TGTGCCAGCAGCTTAGACCCTAGCGGGGCCCTAGGAGAGCAGTTCTTC
CDR3 protein: CASSLDPSGALGEQFF
J gene: TRBJ2-1
clone size: once
V gene: TRBV11-3
D gene: TRBD2

CDR3 DNA: TGTGCCGCAGGGGGTCTTATGAACACTGAAGCTTTCTTT
CDR3 protein: CAAGGLMNTEAFF
J gene: TRBJ1-1
clone size: NA
V gene: TRBV27
D gene: TRBD1

CDR3 DNA: TGTGCCAGCAGCCAAGAGGGATTAAGCGGGAGGCGACTGGGGAATGAGCAGTTCTTC
CDR3 protein: CASSQEGLSGRRLGNEQFF
J gene: TRBJ2-1
clone size: NA
V gene: TRBV4-2
D gene: TRBD2

CDR3 DNA: TGTGCCAGCGGGCCCCGAGCATCTGGAAACACCATATATTTT
CDR3 protein: CASGPRASGNTIYF
J gene: TRBJ1-3
clone size: NA
V gene: TRBV6-1
D gene: NA

CDR3 DNA: TGTGCCAGCAGCCAAGACAGCGGGAGTACCTCCTACGAGCAGTACTTC
CDR3 protein: CASSQDSGSTSYEQYF
J gene: TRBJ2-7
clone size: NA
V gene: TRBV4-2
D gene: TRBD2

CDR3 DNA: TGTGCCAGCAGCTCCCTAGCGGGAGAGGTGACAGATACGCAGTATTTT
CDR3 protein: CASSSLAGEVTDTQYF
J gene: TRBJ2-3
clone size: NA
V gene: TRBV5-5
D gene: TRBD2

CDR3 DNA: TGTGCCAGCAGTGAACGGGCAGGGGCTAACACTGAAGCTTTCTTT
CDR3 protein: CASSERAGANTEAFF
J gene: TRBJ1-1
clone size: NA
V gene: TRBV6-1
D gene: NA

CDR3 DNA: TGTGCCAGCACTGGAACAGGGGGGGGCTACAATGAGCAGTTCTTC
CDR3 protein: CASTGTGGGYNEQFF
J gene: TRBJ2-1
clone size: NA
V gene: TRBV6-5
D gene: NA

CDR3 DNA: TGTGCCGGAAGGACAGGGGCGAACTATGGCTACACCTTC
CDR3 protein: CAGRTGANYGYTF
J gene: TRBJ1-2
clone size: NA
V gene: TRBV19
D gene: TRBD1

CDR3 DNA: TGTGCCAGCAGCGTAAGCGGGAGTAAGTACGAGCAGTACTTC
CDR3 protein: CASSVSGSKYEQYF
J gene: TRBJ2-7
clone size: NA
V gene: TRBV9
D gene: TRBD2

CDR3 DNA: TGTGCCACCAGCACGTTTGGACACGGAATCAATCAGCCCCAGCATTTT
CDR3 protein: CATSTFGHGINQPQHF
J gene: TRBJ1-5
clone size: NA
V gene: TRBV15
D gene: NA

CDR3 DNA: TGTGCCTGGAGCGTCGGGCTAGCGGGAGAGACCCAGTACTTC
CDR3 protein: CAWSVGLAGETQYF
J gene: TRBJ2-5
clone size: NA
V gene: TRBV30
D gene: TRBD2

CDR3 DNA: TGTGCCTGGAGTGTACCCCACGGGGTTTCCGGGGAGCTGTTTTTT
CDR3 protein: CAWSVPHGVSGELFF
J gene: TRBJ2-2
clone size: few
V gene: TRBV30
D gene: NA

CDR3 DNA: TGTGCTAGTGGTTTGGTACCCCCAGGGGATAAGGACAGGGGATTGGGCTATGGCTACACCTTC
CDR3 protein: CASGLVPPGDKDRGLGYGYTF
J gene: TRBJ1-2
clone size: NA
V gene: TRBV12-5
D gene: TRBD1

CDR3 DNA: TGTGCCAGCAGCGAGGAGGGCGGGCCGGCCAAGGCCCAGTACTTC
CDR3 protein: CASSEEGGPAKAQYF
J gene: TRBJ2-5
clone size: NA
V gene: TRBV7-8
D gene: NA

CDR3 DNA: TGTGCCTGGAGCCCTCGGGGGGGAGTGGTGCAGTACTTC
CDR3 protein: CAWSPRGGVVQYF
J gene: TRBJ2-7
clone size: NA
V gene: TRBV30
D gene: TRBD2

CDR3 DNA: TGCAGCGTTGTCGACAGGGCGGCCAAAAACATTCAGTACTTC
CDR3 protein: CSVVDRAAKNIQYF
J gene: TRBJ2-4
clone size: NA
V gene: TRBV29-1
D gene: TRBD1

CDR3 DNA: TGTGCCAGCAGCCCCGACAGGGTCGGGACATGGCAGCCCCAGCATTTT
CDR3 protein: CASSPDRVGTWQPQHF
J gene: TRBJ1-5
clone size: NA
V gene: TRBV5-5
D gene: TRBD1

CDR3 DNA: TGTGCCTGGAGCCAGGACTATCCCCTGTTGTTCTTC
CDR3 protein: CAWSQDYPLLFF
J gene: TRBJ2-1
clone size: once
V gene: TRBV30
D gene: NA

CDR3 DNA: TGCGCCAGCAGCCGGCGGGACAGGGCCAGCTCTGGAAACACCATATATTTT
CDR3 protein: CASSRRDRASSGNTIYF
J gene: TRBJ1-3
clone size: NA
V gene: TRBV4-1
D gene: TRBD1

CDR3 DNA: TGTGCCATCAGTGAGTCAGGGGGCGGGAAAAACATTCAGTACTTC
CDR3 protein: CAISESGGGKNIQYF
J gene: TRBJ2-4
clone size: few
V gene: TRBV10-3
D gene: TRBD1

CDR3 DNA: TGTGCCAGCAGGGGAGGTCTAACAAACACTGAAGCTTTCTTT
CDR3 protein: CASRGGLTNTEAFF
J gene: TRBJ1-1
clone size: NA
V gene: TRBV2
D gene: NA

CDR3 DNA: TGCAGCGTTGAAGCCGAAGGGACACCTAGCACAGATACGCAGTATTTT
CDR3 protein: CSVEAEGTPSTDTQYF
J gene: TRBJ2-3
clone size: NA
V gene: TRBV29-1
D gene: NA

CDR3 DNA: TGTGCCAGCAGCCAGGGACAGGGCCACCAAGAGACCCAGTACTTC
CDR3 protein: CASSQGQGHQETQYF
J gene: TRBJ2-5
clone size: NA
V gene: TRBV5-8
D gene: TRBD1

CDR3 DNA: TGTGCCAGTAGTAGGGGACAGGGGAGGGGCGAGCAGTACTTC
CDR3 protein: CASSRGQGRGEQYF
J gene: TRBJ2-7
clone size: NA
V gene: TRBV19
D gene: TRBD1

CDR3 DNA: TGCAGCGGGGGGGGACTGGGAAACACTGAAGCTTTCTTT
CDR3 protein: CSGGGLGNTEAFF
J gene: TRBJ1-1
clone size: NA
V gene: TRBV29-1
D gene: NA